The next 5 T cell receptor beta chains were all read from a single sample in a study of T cells in women clearing cervical HPV infection. TCRdb's copy holds only in-frame clones and misses some; the assay was immunoSEQ multiplex PCR. The sample table sets out roughly 12,000 clones. The sequencing input was blood buffy coat. Every receptor here comes from a woman aged 18 to 75 with a cervical HPV16 infection that either progressed to CIN3+ or cleared (not recorded which).

Partial CDR3 DNA: TGTGCCAGCAGTGACCGGGGGAACACTGAA. It is translated as CASSDRGNTE. The complete CDR3 reads CASSDRGNTEAFF. The rearrangement uses TRBV6-1 and TRBJ1-1; D gene ambiguous. The read ends 3 residues shy of where the CDR3 ends; the end is completed using the germline J gene. The V gene's germline CDR1 is MNHNS and CDR2 SASEGT. This CDR3 spans 13 amino acids. Trimming stripped 3 bases from V and 1 base from J, with 6 bases between.

With regard to this clone: The read gets to within 3 residues of the CDR3 end, and the germline J gene fills in the rest. The rearrangement uses TRBV7-9 and TRBJ1-2, with a tentative D call TRBD1 (5 bases). From germline, CDR1 is SEHNR and CDR2 FQNEAQ (reference sequence). The CDR3 runs to 12 residues. The CDR3 loop reads CATRDSSGDYTF. The covered CDR3 bases are TGTGCCACCCGGGACTCCTCAGGCGAC.

On this clone: The CDR3 end falls 3 residues outside the read, so it is completed with the germline J gene. The chain employs TRBV20-1 and TRBJ2-5, with 7 bases fitting TRBD2. Trimming at V came to 5 bases and at J to 4 bases, leaving 4 bases not matched to a gene. The CDR3 covers 12 residues. Germline-derived CDR1 and CDR2 are DFQATT and SNEGSKA (reference sequence). This CDR3 reads CSAPREGETQYF. Incomplete CDR3 DNA: TGCAGTGCTCCCAGGGAGGGAGAGACC.

Comments on this clone: The CDR3 end lies 3 residues beyond the end of the read and is filled in from the germline J gene. This chain uses TRBV28 with TRBJ1-1, with D unresolved. The CDR3 has 13 residues. Germline assignment: CDR1 MDHEN and CDR2 SYDVKM. The germline V and J ends were trimmed by 5 bases and 0 bases, with 7 bases remaining between them. The CDR3 bases that were read are TGTGCCAGCAGTCTATTTATGAACACTGAA. It is translated as CASSLFMNTE. The entire CDR3 reads CASSLFMNTEAFF.

This clone shows up as medium-sized by frequency. The CDR3 end is not reached by the read, which stops 3 residues before it; the germline J gene fills it in. This chain joins TRBV20-1 and TRBJ2-2; either TRBD1 or TRBD2 may fit D (6 bases each). Deletions cut 5 bases from V and 1 base from J, with 11 bases between. Germline V CDR1 and CDR2: DFQATT, SNEGSKA (reference sequence). The CDR3 covers 14 residues. The DNA read from the CDR3 is TGCAGTGCTGGAGGGACAATGAACACCGGGGAG. Translated, it gives CSAGGTMNTGE. The entire CDR3 protein is CSAGGTMNTGELFF.